The rows below give T cell receptor beta chains drawn from one sample of a study of CD8 T cells in Susac syndrome. Via MiXCR, TCRdb re-called the immunoSEQ multiplex PCR reads, giving one row per CDR3 protein. The sample yields 400,000 to 550,000 distinct CDR3 sequences, approximately 85% seen once. What was sequenced was CD8+ T cells from PBMCs. Every receptor here comes from a human donor with multiple sclerosis. CDR3s include the opening cysteine and the closing phenylalanine or tryptophan. The order of the fields is D gene, J gene, clone size, V gene, CDR3 protein, CDR3 DNA. D genes are given only for firm matches. The listing skips clone size in some rows; elsewhere it reads once, few, many or a size class.

- | TRBJ2-7 | - | TRBV29-1 | CSVGLKQGEQYF | TGCAGCGTGGGGTTGAAACAGGGCGAGCAGTACTTC
- | TRBJ2-7 | - | TRBV14 | CASSQEGWEQYF | TGTGCCAGCAGCCAAGAGGGGTGGGAGCAGTACTTC
- | TRBJ2-2 | - | TRBV6-5 | CASSYGVDGELFF | TGTGCCAGCAGTTATGGCGTGGACGGGGAGCTGTTTTTT
- | TRBJ2-1 | - | TRBV4-1 | CASSHHDNEQFF | TGCGCCAGCAGCCATCACGACAATGAGCAGTTCTTC
TRBD2 | TRBJ2-7 | - | TRBV27 | CASSWSGGYEQYF | TGTGCCAGCAGTTGGTCGGGGGGGTACGAGCAGTACTTC
- | TRBJ2-7 | - | TRBV2 | CASRGRPDTPEQYF | TGTGCCAGCAGAGGGCGGCCGGACACCCCCGAGCAGTACTTC
TRBD1 | TRBJ2-1 | - | TRBV29-1 | CSVADRVNEQFF | TGCAGCGTTGCGGACAGGGTCAATGAGCAGTTCTTC
- | TRBJ2-4 | few | TRBV2 | CASSEEAKNIQYF | TGTGCCAGCAGTGAGGAGGCCAAAAACATTCAGTACTTC
- | TRBJ2-7 | - | TRBV29-1 | CSVTGQKLYEQYF | TGCAGCGTTACGGGCCAGAAACTCTACGAGCAGTACTTC
TRBD1 | TRBJ1-1 | - | TRBV12-3/TRBV12-4 | CASSSWDRGETEAFF | TGTGCCAGCAGTTCATGGGACAGGGGGGAGACTGAAGCTTTCTTT
- | TRBJ1-5 | - | TRBV5-1 | CASSTGTDINQPQHF | TGCGCCAGCAGCACCGGGACGGACATCAATCAGCCCCAGCATTTT
- | TRBJ2-5 | - | TRBV13 | CASSLKRTQETQYF | TGTGCCAGCAGCTTAAAGCGTACGCAAGAGACCCAGTACTTC
TRBD2 | TRBJ2-4 | - | TRBV9 | CASSGGDYLTKNIQYF | TGTGCCAGCAGCGGGGGGGACTACCTTACCAAAAACATTCAGTACTTC
TRBD2 | TRBJ2-1 | - | TRBV6-4 | CASSELGTPGGEQFF | TGTGCCAGCAGTGAGCTAGGCACTCCGGGAGGTGAGCAGTTCTTC
TRBD1 | TRBJ1-5 | - | TRBV12-3/TRBV12-4 | CAGTWTGDDQPQHF | TGTGCCGGCACCTGGACAGGGGATGATCAGCCCCAGCATTTT
- | TRBJ1-3 | once | TRBV12-3/TRBV12-4 | CASHGQSSGNTIYF | TGTGCCAGCCACGGACAGAGCTCTGGAAACACCATATATTTT
- | TRBJ2-3 | - | TRBV27 | CASTTADGTDTQYF | TGTGCCAGCACCACCGCCGACGGCACAGATACGCAGTATTTT
TRBD1 | TRBJ2-7 | - | TRBV30 | CAWGTDYEQYF | TGTGCCTGGGGGACAGACTACGAGCAGTACTTC
- | TRBJ2-1 | - | TRBV5-1 | CASSMLEGGKAAPPYNEQFF | TGCGCCAGCAGCATGCTGGAGGGAGGAAAGGCTGCCCCCCCCTACAATGAGCAGTTCTTC
TRBD2 | TRBJ2-7 | - | TRBV30 | CAWPNTGTSGSYEQYF | TGTGCCTGGCCTAACACCGGGACTAGCGGCTCCTACGAGCAGTACTTC
- | TRBJ2-7 | once | TRBV2 | CASGSRQAPYEQYF | TGTGCCAGCGGGAGCCGACAGGCTCCCTACGAGCAGTACTTC
- | TRBJ2-2 | - | TRBV18 | CASSRPTAPNTGELFF | TGTGCCAGCTCACGACCGACAGCCCCGAACACCGGGGAGCTGTTTTTT
TRBD1 | TRBJ1-2 | - | TRBV4-1 | CASSQDQGTGVGYTF | TGCGCCAGCAGCCAAGATCAAGGGACAGGGGTCGGCTACACCTTC
TRBD2 | TRBJ2-3 | - | TRBV4-1 | CASSDRTSFNTDTQYF | TGCGCCAGCAGCGACCGGACTAGTTTTAACACAGATACGCAGTATTTT
TRBD2 | TRBJ2-7 | - | TRBV4-1 | CASSPIAGGSGYEQYF | TGCGCCAGCAGTCCAATAGCCGGGGGGAGTGGGTACGAGCAGTACTTC
TRBD2 | TRBJ2-7 | few | TRBV7-2 | CASSSRLASSFEQYF | TGTGCCAGCAGCTCCCGACTAGCGAGCTCGTTTGAGCAGTACTTC
TRBD2 | TRBJ2-7 | - | TRBV28 | CASSRLAGGSYEQYF | TGTGCCAGCAGTCGACTAGCGGGAGGCTCCTACGAGCAGTACTTC
- | TRBJ1-1 | - | TRBV19 | CASSQVQRDNEAFF | TGTGCCAGTAGTCAAGTCCAACGGGACAATGAAGCTTTCTTT
TRBD2 | TRBJ2-1 | once | TRBV11-3 | CASSLGSGTGLGPYNEQFF | TGTGCCAGCAGCTTAGGTAGTGGGACCGGACTAGGCCCCTACAATGAGCAGTTCTTC
- | TRBJ1-1 | - | TRBV4-1 | CASSQLGTEAFF | TGCGCCAGCAGCCAACTAGGGACTGAAGCTTTCTTT
- | TRBJ1-1 | - | TRBV5-4 | CASSVLEGDDTEAFF | TGTGCCAGCAGCGTCTTAGAGGGAGATGACACTGAAGCTTTCTTT
TRBD1 | TRBJ2-7 | - | TRBV4-1 | CASSQVGTAAYEQYF | TGCGCCAGCAGCCAAGTCGGGACAGCAGCCTACGAGCAGTACTTC
TRBD2 | TRBJ2-7 | - | TRBV6-5 | CASSYSASGGYEQYF | TGTGCCAGCAGTTACTCGGCTAGCGGGGGGTACGAGCAGTACTTC
- | TRBJ2-2 | - | TRBV27 | CASSSPTNTGELFF | TGTGCCAGCAGTTCACCCACGAACACCGGGGAGCTGTTTTTT
- | TRBJ1-2 | - | TRBV28 | CASKFIQGTYGYTF | TGTGCCAGCAAGTTTATCCAAGGGACCTATGGCTACACCTTC
- | TRBJ2-3 | - | TRBV3-1 | CASSQDNREDTQYF | TGTGCCAGCAGCCAAGATAATAGGGAAGATACGCAGTATTTT
- | TRBJ2-7 | once | TRBV6-2/TRBV6-3 | CASGGHSSYEQYF | TGTGCCAGCGGGGGTCACAGCTCCTACGAGCAGTACTTC
- | TRBJ2-7 | few | TRBV27 | CASSYSPAYEQYF | TGTGCCAGCAGTTACAGTCCTGCCTACGAGCAGTACTTC
- | TRBJ2-7 | once | TRBV4-2 | CASSLGVEAYEQYF | TGTGCCAGCAGCTTAGGAGTGGAGGCCTACGAGCAGTACTTC
TRBD1 | TRBJ2-5 | - | TRBV12-3/TRBV12-4 | CASRSTGQGKWETQYF | TGTGCCAGCAGGTCGACTGGACAGGGGAAATGGGAGACCCAGTACTTC
- | TRBJ2-3 | - | TRBV29-1 | CSVLQGGTDTQYF | TGCAGCGTTCTACAGGGAGGAACAGATACGCAGTATTTT
TRBD1 | TRBJ2-1 | - | TRBV19 | CASSYRTGYNEQFF | TGTGCCAGTAGCTATAGGACAGGCTACAATGAGCAGTTCTTC
- | TRBJ2-7 | - | TRBV3-1 | CASSSHRDLYEQYF | TGTGCCAGCAGCTCTCACAGGGACCTATACGAGCAGTACTTC
TRBD2 | TRBJ2-7 | - | TRBV20-1 | CSASIEGLAVSRGYEQYF | TGCAGTGCTAGCATCGAGGGACTAGCAGTAAGTCGAGGCTACGAGCAGTACTTC
- | TRBJ1-1 | once | TRBV5-4 | CASSLDLVGFTEAFF | TGTGCCAGCAGCTTGGATCTAGTGGGGTTCACTGAAGCTTTCTTT
TRBD2 | TRBJ2-3 | once | TRBV4-1 | CASSQGLAADTQYF | TGCGCCAGCAGCCAAGGACTAGCAGCAGATACGCAGTATTTT
TRBD2 | TRBJ2-7 | once | TRBV7-2 | CASSSGTSGYSYEQYF | TGTGCCAGCAGCTCCGGAACTAGCGGGTATTCCTACGAGCAGTACTTC
- | TRBJ2-3 | few | TRBV6-5 | CASSYLSRRTDTQYF | TGTGCCAGCAGTTACCTAAGTAGGCGCACAGATACGCAGTATTTT
- | TRBJ1-1 | - | TRBV4-1 | CASSQPIESTEAFF | TGCGCCAGCAGCCAACCCATCGAAAGCACTGAAGCTTTCTTT
TRBD2 | TRBJ2-1 | - | TRBV19 | CASSMGAGKGNEQFF | TGTGCCAGTAGTATGGGAGCGGGGAAGGGGAATGAGCAGTTCTTC
- | TRBJ2-1 | - | TRBV4-1 | CASSHELLNEQFF | TGCGCCAGCAGCCACGAACTCCTCAATGAGCAGTTCTTC
TRBD1 | TRBJ2-1 | - | TRBV29-1 | CSAEHRGNEQFF | TGCAGCGCTGAACACAGGGGGAATGAGCAGTTCTTC
TRBD1 | TRBJ2-1 | - | TRBV4-1 | CASSGIPGQGAPGPYNEQFF | TGCGCCAGCAGCGGCATACCGGGACAGGGGGCGCCTGGGCCGTACAATGAGCAGTTCTTC
TRBD1 | TRBJ1-1 | - | TRBV28 | CASSPPGIDRADGTEAFF | TGTGCCAGCAGTCCGCCGGGGATAGACAGGGCGGATGGCACTGAAGCTTTCTTT
TRBD2 | TRBJ2-7 | - | TRBV27 | CACSLAGTSYEQYF | TGTGCCTGCAGTCTAGCGGGGACCTCCTACGAGCAGTACTTC
- | TRBJ1-5 | - | TRBV19 | CASMAWGVQPQHF | TGTGCCAGTATGGCCTGGGGAGTTCAGCCCCAGCATTTT
- | TRBJ1-6 | - | TRBV23-1 | CASPRGQNSPLHF | TGCGCCAGCCCCCGGGGGCAAAATTCACCCCTCCACTTT
TRBD1 | TRBJ2-3 | - | TRBV13 | CASSRTGADTQYF | TGTGCCAGCAGCCGAACAGGGGCTGATACGCAGTATTTT
TRBD1 | TRBJ2-7 | - | TRBV30 | CAWSYNPGQGNDEQYF | TGTGCCTGGAGCTATAACCCGGGACAGGGAAACGACGAGCAGTACTTC